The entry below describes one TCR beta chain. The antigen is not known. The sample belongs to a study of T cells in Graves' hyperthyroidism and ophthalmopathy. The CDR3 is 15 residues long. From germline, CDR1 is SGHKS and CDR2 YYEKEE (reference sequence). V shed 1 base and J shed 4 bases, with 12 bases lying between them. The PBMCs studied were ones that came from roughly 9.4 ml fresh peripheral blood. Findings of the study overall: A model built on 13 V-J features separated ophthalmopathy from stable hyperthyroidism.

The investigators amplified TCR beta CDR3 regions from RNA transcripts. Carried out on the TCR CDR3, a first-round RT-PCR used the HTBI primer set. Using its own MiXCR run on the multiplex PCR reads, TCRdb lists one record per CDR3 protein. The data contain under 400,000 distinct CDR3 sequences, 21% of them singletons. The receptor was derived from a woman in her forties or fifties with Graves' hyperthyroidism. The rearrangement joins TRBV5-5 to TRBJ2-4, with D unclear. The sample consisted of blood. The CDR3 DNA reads TGTGCCAGCAGCTTGTATGCAGAAACAAAAAACATTCAGTACTTC. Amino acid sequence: CASSLYAETKNIQYF. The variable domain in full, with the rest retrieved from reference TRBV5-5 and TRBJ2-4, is DAGVTQSPTHLIKTRGQQVTLRCSPISGHKSVSWYQQVLGQGPQFIFQYYEKEERGRGNFPDRFSARQFPNYSSELNVNALLLGDSALYLCASSLYAETKNIQYFGAGTRLSVL.